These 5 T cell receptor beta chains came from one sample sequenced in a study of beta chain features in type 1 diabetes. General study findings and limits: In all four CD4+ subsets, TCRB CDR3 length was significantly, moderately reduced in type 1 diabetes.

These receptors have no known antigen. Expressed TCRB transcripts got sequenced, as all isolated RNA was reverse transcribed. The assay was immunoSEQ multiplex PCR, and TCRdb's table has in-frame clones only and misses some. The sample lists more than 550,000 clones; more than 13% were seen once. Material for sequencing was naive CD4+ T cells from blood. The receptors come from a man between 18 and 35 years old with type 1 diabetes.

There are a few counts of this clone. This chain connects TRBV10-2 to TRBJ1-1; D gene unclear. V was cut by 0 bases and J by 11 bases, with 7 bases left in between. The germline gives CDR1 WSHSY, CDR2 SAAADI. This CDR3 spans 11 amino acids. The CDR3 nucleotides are TGCGCCAGCAGTGAGTCCCTAACCGCTTTCTTT. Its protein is CASSESLTAFF.

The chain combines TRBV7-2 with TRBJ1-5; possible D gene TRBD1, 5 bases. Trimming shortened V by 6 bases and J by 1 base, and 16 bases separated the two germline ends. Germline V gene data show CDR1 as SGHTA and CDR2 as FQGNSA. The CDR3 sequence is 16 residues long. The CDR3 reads CASSLGHTLSNQPQHF. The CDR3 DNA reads TGTGCCAGCAGTCTCGGACATACTTTGAGCAATCAGCCCCAGCATTTT.

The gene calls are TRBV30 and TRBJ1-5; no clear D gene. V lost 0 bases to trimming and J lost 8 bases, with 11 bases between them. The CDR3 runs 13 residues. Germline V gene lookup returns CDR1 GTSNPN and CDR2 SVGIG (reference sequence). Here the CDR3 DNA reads TGTGCCTGGAGTGTAAGTTTATTCAAGCCCCAGCATTTT. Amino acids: CAWSVSLFKPQHF.

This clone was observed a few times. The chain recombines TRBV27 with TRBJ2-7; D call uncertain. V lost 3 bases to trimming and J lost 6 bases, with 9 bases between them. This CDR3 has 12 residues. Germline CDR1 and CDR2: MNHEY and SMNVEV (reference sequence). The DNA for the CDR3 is TGTGCCAGCAGTTTCGGCACTGGCGAGCAGTACTTC. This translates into CASSFGTGEQYF.

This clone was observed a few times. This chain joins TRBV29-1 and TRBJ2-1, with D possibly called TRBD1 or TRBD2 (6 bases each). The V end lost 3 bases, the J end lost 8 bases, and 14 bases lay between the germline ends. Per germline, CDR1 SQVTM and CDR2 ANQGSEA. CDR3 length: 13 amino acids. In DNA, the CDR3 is TGCAGCGTTGACTACGGGGGCGGGGATGAGCAGTTCTTC. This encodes CSVDYGGGDEQFF.